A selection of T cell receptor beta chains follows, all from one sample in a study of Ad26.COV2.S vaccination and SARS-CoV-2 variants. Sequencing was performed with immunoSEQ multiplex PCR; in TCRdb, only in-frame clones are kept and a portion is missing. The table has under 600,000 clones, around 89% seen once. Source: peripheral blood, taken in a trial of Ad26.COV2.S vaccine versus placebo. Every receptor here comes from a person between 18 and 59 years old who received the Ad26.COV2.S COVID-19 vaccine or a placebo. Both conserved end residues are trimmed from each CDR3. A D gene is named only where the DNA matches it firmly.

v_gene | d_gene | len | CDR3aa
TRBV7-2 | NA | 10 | ASSFDSYEQY
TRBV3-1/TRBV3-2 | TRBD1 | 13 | ASSHAGGVNSPLH
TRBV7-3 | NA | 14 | ASSLTGVSSYNEQF
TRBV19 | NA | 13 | ASKSGQSSYNEQF
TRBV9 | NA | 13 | ASSAQVLARSPIY
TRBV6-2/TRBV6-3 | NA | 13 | ASSPQLLAKNIQY
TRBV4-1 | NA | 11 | ASSQHSLPEAF
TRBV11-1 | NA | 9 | ASSSNYEQY
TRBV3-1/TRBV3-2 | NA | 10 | ASSQSPLEQY
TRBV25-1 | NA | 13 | ASSDARGVNSPLH
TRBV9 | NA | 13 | ASSPAGGRATEAF
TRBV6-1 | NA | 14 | ASSEWPPPTTDTQY
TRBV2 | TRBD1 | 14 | ASSRRTYDRAYEQY
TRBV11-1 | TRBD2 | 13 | ASSLPTSGAYEQY
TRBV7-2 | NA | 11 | ASSRGSTDTQY
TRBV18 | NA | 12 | ASSLQEYGNTIY
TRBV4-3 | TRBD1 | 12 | ASSQVGTGNGYT
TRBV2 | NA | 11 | ASNGMRNTEAF
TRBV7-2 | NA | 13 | ASSLGSGSNQPQH
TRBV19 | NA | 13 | ASSIGLGGMSEAF
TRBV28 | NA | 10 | ASRDKNTEAF
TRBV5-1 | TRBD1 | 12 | ASSLGQGLDEQY
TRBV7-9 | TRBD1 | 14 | ASSDSWTGSGNTIY
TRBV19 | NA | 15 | ASSIDGTADFVYGYT
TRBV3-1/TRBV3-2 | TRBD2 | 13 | ASSPSLAGYNEQF
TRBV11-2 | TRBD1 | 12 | ASSQGTGADTQY
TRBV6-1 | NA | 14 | ASSEPGGGQHQPQH
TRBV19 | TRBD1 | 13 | ATRGQGASNQPQH